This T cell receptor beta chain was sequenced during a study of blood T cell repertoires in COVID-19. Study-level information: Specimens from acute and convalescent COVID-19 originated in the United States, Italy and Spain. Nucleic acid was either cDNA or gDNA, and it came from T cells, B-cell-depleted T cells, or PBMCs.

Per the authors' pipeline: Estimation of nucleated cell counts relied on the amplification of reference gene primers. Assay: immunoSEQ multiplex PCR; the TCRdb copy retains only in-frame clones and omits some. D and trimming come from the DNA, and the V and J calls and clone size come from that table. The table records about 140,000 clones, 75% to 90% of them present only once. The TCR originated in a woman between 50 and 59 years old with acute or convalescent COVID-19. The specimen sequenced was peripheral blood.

CDR3 in amino acids: CASTPGQHNQPQHF. The CDR3 DNA reads TGTGCCAGCACCCCGGGACAGCACAATCAGCCCCAGCATTTT. The V call is TRBV28, the J call TRBJ1-5; 7 bases map to TRBD1. Looked up from germline, CDR1 is MDHEN and CDR2 is SYDVKM. The CDR3 runs to 14 residues. V was clipped by 7 bases and J by 3 bases; unmatched bases: 6.